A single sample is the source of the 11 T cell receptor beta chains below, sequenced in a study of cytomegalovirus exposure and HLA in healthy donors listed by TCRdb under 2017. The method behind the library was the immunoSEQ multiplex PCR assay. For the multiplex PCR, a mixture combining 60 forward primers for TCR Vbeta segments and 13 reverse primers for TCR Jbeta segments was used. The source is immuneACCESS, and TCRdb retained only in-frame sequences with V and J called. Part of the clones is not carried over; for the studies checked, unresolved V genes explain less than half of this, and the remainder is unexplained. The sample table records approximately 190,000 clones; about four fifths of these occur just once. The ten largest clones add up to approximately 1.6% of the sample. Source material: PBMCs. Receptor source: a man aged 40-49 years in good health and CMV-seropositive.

The CDR3 loop reads CASSDSATSFGTEAFF. The CDR3 DNA is TGTGCCAGCAGTGATTCCGCGACTTCGTTTGGAACTGAAGCTTTCTTT. This rearrangement joins TRBV2 to TRBJ1-1; no reliable D call. Germline loops: CDR1 SNHLY, CDR2 FYNNEI. Trimming took 3 bases from V and 5 from J, leaving 19 bases between them. The CDR3 spans 16 residues.

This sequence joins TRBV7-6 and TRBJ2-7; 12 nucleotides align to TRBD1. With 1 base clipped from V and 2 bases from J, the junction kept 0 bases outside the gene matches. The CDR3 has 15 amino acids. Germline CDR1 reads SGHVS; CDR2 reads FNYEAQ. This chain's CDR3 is CASSLGDRGPYEQYF. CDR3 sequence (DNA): TGTGCCAGCAGCTTAGGGGACAGGGGGCCCTACGAGCAGTACTTC.

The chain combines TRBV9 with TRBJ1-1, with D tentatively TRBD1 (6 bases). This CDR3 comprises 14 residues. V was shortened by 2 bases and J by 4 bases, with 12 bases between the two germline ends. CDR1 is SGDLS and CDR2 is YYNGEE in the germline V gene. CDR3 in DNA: TGTGCCAGCAGCGTTAAGGGGGTGAGCACTGAAGCTTTCTTT. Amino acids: CASSVKGVSTEAFF. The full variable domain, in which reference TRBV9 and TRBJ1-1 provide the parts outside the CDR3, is DSGVTQTPKHLITATGQRVTLRCSPRSGDLSVYWYQQSLDQGLQFLIQYYNGEERAKGNILERFSAQQFPDLHSELNLSSLELGDSALYFCASSVKGVSTEAFFGQGTRLTVV.

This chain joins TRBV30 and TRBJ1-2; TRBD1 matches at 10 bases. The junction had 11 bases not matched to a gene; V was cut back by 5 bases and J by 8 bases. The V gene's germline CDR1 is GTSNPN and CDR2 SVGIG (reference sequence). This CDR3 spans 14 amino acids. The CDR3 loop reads CAWANSGTGVGYTF. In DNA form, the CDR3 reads TGTGCCTGGGCTAACTCCGGGACAGGGGTAGGCTACACCTTC.

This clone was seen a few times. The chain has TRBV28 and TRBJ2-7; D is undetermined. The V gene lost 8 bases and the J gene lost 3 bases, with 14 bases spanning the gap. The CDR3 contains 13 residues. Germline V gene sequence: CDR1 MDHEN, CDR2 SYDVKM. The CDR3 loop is CASRGSARYEQYF. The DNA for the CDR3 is TGTGCCAGCCGCGGATCCGCGCGCTACGAGCAGTACTTC.

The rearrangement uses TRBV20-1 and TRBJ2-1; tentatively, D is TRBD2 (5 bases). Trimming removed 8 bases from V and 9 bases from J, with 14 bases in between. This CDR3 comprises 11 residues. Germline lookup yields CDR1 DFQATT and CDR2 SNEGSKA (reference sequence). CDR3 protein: CSSEGAPEQFF. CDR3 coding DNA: TGCAGTTCCGAGGGAGCGCCTGAGCAGTTCTTC.

The CDR3 sequence: CASSQEDGEMGEQYF. CDR3 sequence (DNA): TGTGCCAGCAGCCAAGAAGATGGGGAGATGGGCGAGCAGTACTTC. The rearrangement joins TRBV4-2 to TRBJ2-7; a weak D match, TRBD2 (5 bases). CDR1 is LGHNA and CDR2 is YNFKEQ in the germline V gene. The CDR3 covers 15 residues. V was pared by 0 bases and J by 6 bases, with 15 bases between.

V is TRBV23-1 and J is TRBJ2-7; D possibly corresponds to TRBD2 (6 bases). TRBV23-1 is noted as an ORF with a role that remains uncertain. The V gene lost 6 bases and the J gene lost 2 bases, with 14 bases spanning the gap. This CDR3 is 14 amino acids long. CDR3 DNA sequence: TGCGCCAGCAGAGATAGGGACTGCCCCTACGAGCAGTACTTC. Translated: CASRDRDCPYEQYF.

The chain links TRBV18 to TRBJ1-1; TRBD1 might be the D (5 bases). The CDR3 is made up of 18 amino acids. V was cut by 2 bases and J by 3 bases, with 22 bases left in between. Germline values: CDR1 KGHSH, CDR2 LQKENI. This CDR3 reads CASSPSRGGVQLHTEAFF. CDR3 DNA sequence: TGTGCCAGCTCACCAAGTCGCGGGGGAGTACAACTACACACTGAAGCTTTCTTT.

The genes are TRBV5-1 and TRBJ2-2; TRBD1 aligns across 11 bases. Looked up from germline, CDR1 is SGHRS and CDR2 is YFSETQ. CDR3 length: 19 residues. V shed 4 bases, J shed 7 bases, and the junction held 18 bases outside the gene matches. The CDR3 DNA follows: TGCGCCAGCAGCGGAGACGAACGGACAGGGGGCTTACGGGACGGGGAGCTGTTTTTT. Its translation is CASSGDERTGGLRDGELFF.

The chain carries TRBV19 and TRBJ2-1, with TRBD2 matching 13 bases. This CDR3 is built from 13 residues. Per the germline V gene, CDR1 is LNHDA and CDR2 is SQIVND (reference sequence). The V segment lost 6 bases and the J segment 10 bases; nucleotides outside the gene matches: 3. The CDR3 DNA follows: TGTGCCAGTAGCGGGACTAGCGGGGACGAGCAGTTCTTC. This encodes CASSGTSGDEQFF.